One TCR beta chain is described in this entry. What this receptor recognizes is not known. The record has no base qualities; no much larger clone is one base away. TCR beta CDR3 regions were amplified from genomic DNA with the immunoSEQ v3 hsTCRB kit using bias-controlled multiplex PCR. TCR libraries were sequenced on an Illumina NextSeq 500 to some 2.2 million read pairs for survey level or about 5-6.5 million for deep level. The paper's data handling went like this. Clonality was reported by immunoSEQ Analyzer software, which also assigned V, D and J genes and filtered out non-productive sequences. Repertoires were compared using productive Simpson clonality and Morisita overlap index of productive TRB rearrangements between infused TIL and blood. TCRdb limited this immuneACCESS table to in-frame rearrangements with V and J called. A share of clones is missing; checked studies link under half to unresolved V genes, and the rest is unexplained. For V, J and clone size, that table is used; D and trimming come from the DNA. Within this sample are 50,000 to 60,000 clones, with 55% to 75% of them counted one time only. The leading ten clones occupy around 5.9% of the sample.

This record comes from a study of TIL therapy for anti-PD-1-resistant metastatic lung cancer (dated by TCRdb to about 2021). About the investigation overall: Enrolled patients had a median age of approximately 49 years (range about 35-80) and a median tumor PD-L1 proportion score of 6% to 6.5%. Most of the cohort had lung adenocarcinoma, several tumors were EGFR-mutant and two were ALK-rearranged, and half of the patients were current or former smokers. Across the cohort, whole-exome sequencing showed a median non-synonymous tumor mutation burden of around 1.4 mutations per megabase. T cell receptor beta sequencing of tumor and peripheral blood served to follow clonotypes across the tumor, the expanded TIL product, and serial blood samples.

This sample's time point label indicates: pre-treatment sample, taken before nivolumab and TIL therapy. The baseline tumor samples were excised metastases, mostly pleural nodules or supraclavicular lymph nodes, taken from the same resection that was used to grow TIL. Tumors were harvested prior to any PD-1/PD-L1 blockade, after which nivolumab was administered to patients, and lymphodepletion, expanded TIL infusion and IL-2 were given to patients who progressed. A phase I trial run at two centers enrolled adults with stage 4 NSCLC between late 2017 and 2020. The samples were drawn from an open-label, single-arm phase I trial testing tumor-infiltrating lymphocyte therapy combined with nivolumab in advanced non-small cell lung cancer. Portions of each resected tumor were snap-frozen in liquid nitrogen and were stored at -80 degrees C. Tumor regions of interest were selected on H&E sections by laser-capture macrodissection, were pulverized into 15 mg aliquots, and were extracted with Qiagen Allprep kits.

Broad study findings and their caveats: The study protocol defined all tumor marker inferences as exploratory. The cohort was highly selected, including more treatment-naive, never-smoker and oncogene-addicted patients than is typical, which limits generalizability. Higher clonality and lower diversity were observed in expanded TIL cultures than in baseline intratumoral T cells (median clonality roughly 6.3% vs 31%, p < 0.0001). TIL culture showed high clonal turnover, with many enriched product clones undetected in the baseline tumor, suggesting clonal contraction rather than faithful expansion.

The CDR3 numbers 18 residues from cysteine through phenylalanine. Solely the CDR3 DNA is kept, with 54 bases framed from the first base. V and J are truncated by 0 bases and 7 bases respectively, leaving an intervening sequence of 23 bases. The germline V gene sets CDR1 to SGHRS and CDR2 to YFSETQ. Source: tumor tissue, taken at baseline. The rearrangement joined TRBV5-1 to TRBJ2-1, and possibly TRBD2, on 7 matching bases. The clonotype was recovered from a person aged 25 to 79 with non-small cell lung cancer. The bases are TGCGCCAGCAGCTTGGAGGGCAGGGGTCGAACTAGCGTAAATGAGCAGTTCTTC. The resulting protein is CASSLEGRGRTSVNEQFF.